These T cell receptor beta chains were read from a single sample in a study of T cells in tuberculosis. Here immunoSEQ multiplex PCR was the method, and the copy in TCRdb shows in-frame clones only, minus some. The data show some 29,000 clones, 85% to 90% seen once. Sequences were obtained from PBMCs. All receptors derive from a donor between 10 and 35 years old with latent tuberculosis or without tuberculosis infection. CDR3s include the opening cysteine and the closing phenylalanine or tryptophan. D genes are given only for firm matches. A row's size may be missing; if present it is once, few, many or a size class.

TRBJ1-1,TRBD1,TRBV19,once,CATRTGDNTEAFF,TGTGCCACAAGGACAGGGGATAACACTGAAGCTTTCTTT
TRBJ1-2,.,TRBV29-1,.,CSVENRAGYTF,TGCAGCGTTGAAAACAGGGCTGGCTACACCTTC
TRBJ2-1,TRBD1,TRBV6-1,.,CASSWGTGGKDEQFF,TGTGCCAGCAGCTGGGGGACAGGGGGCAAAGATGAGCAGTTCTTC
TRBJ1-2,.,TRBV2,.,CASTRSGLGGYTF,TGTGCCAGCACTCGGTCAGGGTTAGGAGGCTACACCTTC
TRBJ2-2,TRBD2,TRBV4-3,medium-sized,CASSQDASGGPNTGELFF,TGCGCCAGCAGCCAAGATGCTAGCGGGGGACCGAACACCGGGGAGCTGTTTTTT
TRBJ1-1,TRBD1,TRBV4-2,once,CASSQDQLSRGKAFF,TGTGCCAGCAGCCAAGATCAATTATCCAGGGGGAAGGCTTTCTTT
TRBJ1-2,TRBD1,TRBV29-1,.,CSVASGQFSYTF,TGCAGCGTTGCTTCGGGACAGTTCAGCTACACCTTC
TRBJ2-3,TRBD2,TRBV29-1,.,CSVAASGGLTDTQYF,TGCAGCGTTGCTGCAAGCGGGGGACTAACAGATACGCAGTATTTT
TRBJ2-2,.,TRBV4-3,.,CASSQVGCRGQNTGELFF,TGCGCCAGCAGCCAAGTGGGTTGCAGGGGCCAGAACACCGGGGAGCTGTTTTTT
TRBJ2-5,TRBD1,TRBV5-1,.,CASSLGQGPLYQETQYF,TGCGCCAGCAGCTTAGGACAGGGGCCCTTGTACCAAGAGACCCAGTACTTC